A single sample is the source of the 28 T cell receptor beta chains below, sequenced in a study of spatial heterogeneity in lung cancer. Time point described: sample taken at primary tumor resection. Whole RNA obtained from tumor, nontumor lung or frozen PBMC underwent sequencing without sorting. In TCRdb, the 5' RACE reads were re-called with MiXCR into one record per CDR3 protein. The table lists tens of thousands of distinct CDR3 sequences, approximately 12% of them singletons. The starting material was PBMCs, obtained at surgery. These TCRs come from a male donor with early-stage non-small cell lung cancer.

This clonotype was recorded a few times. The chain is built from TRBV20-1 and TRBJ2-7; tentatively, D is TRBD2 (6 bases). The V end lost 7 bases, the J end lost 4 bases, and 14 bases lay between the germline ends. CDR3 length: 12 residues. Per the germline V gene, CDR1 is DFQATT and CDR2 is SNEGSKA (reference sequence). CDR3 sequence reads: CSGNRLEYEQYF. The CDR3 DNA reads TGCAGTGGGAACCGACTAGAATACGAGCAGTACTTC.

This clonotype was counted only a few times. The rearrangement links TRBV12-3 or TRBV12-4 to TRBJ2-3, with TRBD2 matching 11 bases. The CDR3 has 16 residues. The ends lost 4 bases at V and 1 base at J; junction bases unmatched: 4. The CDR3 here is CASSSWTSGRTDTQYF. The CDR3 DNA reads as TGTGCCAGCAGTTCGTGGACTAGCGGGCGCACAGATACGCAGTATTTT.

This clonotype has just a few counts. The gene calls are TRBV9 and TRBJ1-1; D gene uncertain. CDR1 and CDR2 from the germline V gene are SGDLS and YYNGEE. The ends were cut back, 0 bases at V and 2 bases at J, with 11 bases in the middle. This CDR3 region has 15 residues. CDR3 nucleotide sequence: TGTGCCAGCAGCGTAGATCGGGTGTACAACACTGAAGCTTTCTTT. This translates into CASSVDRVYNTEAFF. Looking up the rest from reference TRBV9 and TRBJ1-1 gives the full variable domain: DSGVTQTPKHLITATGQRVTLRCSPRSGDLSVYWYQQSLDQGLQFLIQYYNGEERAKGNILERFSAQQFPDLHSELNLSSLELGDSALYFCASSVDRVYNTEAFFGQGTRLTVV.

This clonotype was observed at least ten times. This chain uses TRBV12-3 or TRBV12-4 with TRBJ2-7; D is undetermined. V lost 4 bases and J 2 bases, leaving 9 bases between the germline ends. This CDR3 spans 13 amino acids. CDR3 nucleotide sequence: TGTGCCAGCAGTTATCAACCCCCCTACGAGCAGTACTTC. Translating gives CASSYQPPYEQYF.

In its sample, this clonotype was seen a few times. The chain couples TRBV5-6 to TRBJ2-7, with D unresolved. The V gene's germline CDR1 is SGHDT and CDR2 YYEEEE. V was pared by 4 bases and J by 0 bases, with 8 bases between. This CDR3 has 13 residues. The CDR3 sequence: CASSPGDSYEQYF. The CDR3 DNA sequence: TGTGCCAGCAGCCCCGGCGACTCCTACGAGCAGTACTTC.

Only a few counts were recorded for this clonotype. The CDR3 nucleotides are TGTGCCAGCAGCCAAGTGGGGGCCGGGAACACTGAAGCTTTCTTT. It yields the protein CASSQVGAGNTEAFF. The chain uses TRBV3-1 and TRBJ1-1; D possibly corresponds to TRBD1 (6 bases). The germline V and J ends were trimmed by 1 base and 1 base, with 10 bases remaining between them. The CDR3 totals 15 residues. Germline lookup yields CDR1 LGHDT and CDR2 YNNKEL (reference sequence).

This clonotype was counted between two and nine times. V is TRBV7-3 and J is TRBJ2-2, with D perhaps matching TRBD1 (5 bases). This CDR3 comprises 16 residues. V was clipped by 0 bases and J by 3 bases, with 11 bases between them. Germline CDR1 reads SGHTA; CDR2 reads FQGTGA. CDR3 sequence reads: CASSLTRGADTGELFF. CDR3 in DNA: TGTGCCAGCAGCTTAACAAGGGGCGCGGACACCGGGGAGCTGTTTTTT.

This clonotype was detected many times. This sequence joins TRBV2 and TRBJ1-1, with 8 bases aligning to TRBD1. This CDR3 region has 15 residues. Germline lookup yields CDR1 SNHLY and CDR2 FYNNEI. Trimming at V came to 7 bases and at J to 1 base, leaving 8 bases not matched to a gene. The CDR3 protein is CASTLSQGANTEAFF. The CDR3 DNA reads TGTGCCAGCACCCTATCCCAGGGGGCGAACACTGAAGCTTTCTTT. Looking up the rest from reference TRBV2 and TRBJ1-1 gives the full variable domain: EPEVTQTPSHQVTQMGQEVILRCVPISNHLYFYWYRQILGQKVEFLVSFYNNEISEKSEIFDDQFSVERPDGSNFTLKIRSTKLEDSAMYFCASTLSQGANTEAFFGQGTRLTVV.

V is TRBV28 and J is TRBJ2-7, with no clear D. The CDR3 runs 13 residues. Germline V gene sequence: CDR1 MDHEN, CDR2 SYDVKM. Trimming removed 6 bases from V and 4 bases from J, with 13 bases in between. The CDR3 protein is CASRISTRYEQYF. The CDR3, as DNA: TGTGCCAGCAGGATTAGTACCCGATACGAGCAGTACTTC. The full variable domain, in which reference TRBV28 and TRBJ2-7 provide the parts outside the CDR3, is DVKVTQSSRYLVKRTGEKVFLECVQDMDHENMFWYRQDPGLGLRLIYFSYDVKMKEKGDIPEGYSVSREKKERFSLILESASTNQTSMYLCASRISTRYEQYFGPGTRLTVT.

The gene calls are TRBV19 and TRBJ1-1; D gene uncertain. The CDR3 spans 15 residues. Germline V lookup: CDR1 LNHDA, CDR2 SQIVND (reference sequence). Trimming took off 4 bases at V and 3 bases at J, with 15 bases between the two ends. CDR3 loop: CASSSQESGDTEAFF. For the CDR3, the DNA is TGTGCCAGTAGTAGCCAGGAGTCTGGGGACACTGAAGCTTTCTTT.

This clonotype appeared many times. The J gene is TRBJ1-5, the V gene TRBV5-6; TRBD1 aligns across 10 bases. With V trimmed by 4 bases and J by 4 bases, 5 bases remained unmatched. Germline V gene lookup returns CDR1 SGHDT and CDR2 YYEEEE. The CDR3 spans 15 residues. The CDR3 sequence is CASSLGQGINQPQHF. DNA for the CDR3: TGTGCCAGCAGCCTGGGACAGGGGATAAATCAGCCCCAGCATTTT.

The genes are TRBV2 and TRBJ2-7; 11 bases line up with TRBD2. V dropped 2 bases and J dropped 2; count of bases not matched to a gene: 5. Germline V lookup: CDR1 SNHLY, CDR2 FYNNEI. The CDR3 spans 16 residues. This CDR3 is CASSESELAGAYEQYF. Here the CDR3 DNA reads TGTGCCAGCAGTGAATCTGAACTAGCGGGAGCCTACGAGCAGTACTTC.

In its sample, this clonotype was seen a few times. The V call is TRBV30, the J call TRBJ2-7; D is undetermined. CDR1 is GTSNPN, CDR2 SVGIG, per germline (reference sequence). Trimming removed 0 bases from V and 4 bases from J, with 10 bases in between. The length of the CDR3 is 13 residues. Here the CDR3 reads CAWSVLGQYEQYF. The CDR3 region has the DNA TGTGCCTGGAGTGTACTTGGGCAGTACGAGCAGTACTTC.

This clonotype came up a few times. The CDR3 sequence: CASSLFEGQGTGELFF. The CDR3 DNA reads as TGTGCCAGCAGCTTGTTTGAGGGGCAGGGAACCGGGGAGCTGTTTTTT. The V call is TRBV5-5, the J call TRBJ2-2; D is tentatively TRBD1 or TRBD2 (5 bases each). This CDR3 spans 16 amino acids. Looked up from germline, CDR1 is SGHKS and CDR2 is YYEKEE (reference sequence). Trimming removed 1 base from V and 5 bases from J, with 15 bases in between.

The V call is TRBV11-2, the J call TRBJ1-2; D is unclear. The V gene lost 5 bases and the J gene lost 8 bases, with 15 bases spanning the gap. Germline values: CDR1 SGHAT, CDR2 FQNNGV. CDR3 length equals 13 residues. In nucleotides, the CDR3 is TGTGCCAGCAGCCGCGTGAACAGTCAAGGCTACACCTTC. Translating gives CASSRVNSQGYTF.

The chain has TRBV2 and TRBJ2-1, with D maybe TRBD2 (5 bases). The CDR3 spans 14 residues. The germline CDR1 and CDR2 sequences are SNHLY and FYNNEI. Trimming cost V 0 bases and J 7 bases, with 10 bases left between them. The CDR3, as DNA: TGTGCCAGCAGTGAAGCAGGACTTATAAATGAGCAGTTCTTC. The encoded protein is CASSEAGLINEQFF.

The chain carries TRBV3-1 and TRBJ2-2; 8 bases line up with TRBD2. Germline loops: CDR1 LGHDT, CDR2 YNNKEL (reference sequence). V lost 6 bases to trimming and J lost 10 bases; unmatched junction nucleotides: 10. The CDR3 has 14 residues. In DNA form, the CDR3 reads TGTGCCAGCAGACCCTCGGCGGGGGGTGAGGAGCTGTTTTTT. Translating it yields CASRPSAGGEELFF. The full variable domain, completed using reference TRBV3-1 and TRBJ2-2, is DTAVSQTPKYLVTQMGNDKSIKCEQNLGHDTMYWYKQDSKKFLKIMFSYNNKELIINETVPNRFSPKSPDKAHLNLHINSLELGDSAVYFCASRPSAGGEELFFGEGSRLTVL.

The chain uses TRBV20-1 and TRBJ2-7; maybe TRBD2 (5 bases). Germline CDR1 and CDR2: DFQATT and SNEGSKA (reference sequence). V lost 3 bases and J lost 3, with 12 bases in between. CDR3 length: 13 residues. The CDR3 sequence: CSASEGRVYEQYF. The DNA for the CDR3 is TGCAGTGCTAGCGAAGGGAGAGTCTACGAGCAGTACTTC.

The V call is TRBV29-1, the J call TRBJ2-3; 14 bases match TRBD2. V was pared by 7 bases and J by 4 bases, with 4 bases of the junction left unmatched. The CDR3 has 14 residues. CDR1 and CDR2 (germline): SQVTM, ANQGSEA. The CDR3 sequence: CSGGLAGDPDTQYF. CDR3 sequence (DNA): TGCAGCGGGGGACTAGCGGGAGACCCAGATACGCAGTATTTT.

This clonotype appeared a few times. The CDR3 nucleotides read TGTGCCAGCAATCCGGAGCCCGGGGAGCTGTTTTTT. This gives the protein CASNPEPGELFF. The chain is built from TRBV9 and TRBJ2-2; D remains unclear. V lost 6 bases, J lost 6 bases, and 9 bases lay in between. CDR1 is SGDLS and CDR2 is YYNGEE in the germline V gene. The CDR3 totals 12 residues.

The J gene is TRBJ1-5, the V gene TRBV2; no clear D gene. Germline V lookup: CDR1 SNHLY, CDR2 FYNNEI. The CDR3 loop spans 14 amino acids. The germline V and J ends were trimmed by 0 bases and 11 bases, with 14 bases remaining between them. CDR3 in amino acids: CASSEASQTQAQHF. In nucleotides, the CDR3 is TGTGCCAGCAGTGAAGCGTCGCAGACCCAAGCCCAGCATTTT.

This clonotype was detected many times. The gene calls are TRBV20-1 and TRBJ2-7; 11 bases map to TRBD2. The CDR3 sequence is 13 residues long. V gave up 4 bases and J gave up 6 bases; unmatched junction bases: 5. The germline gives CDR1 DFQATT, CDR2 SNEGSKA (reference sequence). The CDR3 is CSAKLAGVSEQYF. CDR3 in DNA: TGCAGTGCTAAACTAGCGGGGGTCAGCGAGCAGTACTTC.

The table lists this clonotype with a few counts. V is TRBV5-6 and J is TRBJ2-1; 8 bases line up with TRBD2. Germline V CDR1 and CDR2: SGHDT, YYEEEE. The CDR3 runs 18 residues. V lost 5 bases, J lost 0 bases, and 13 bases stayed unmatched. The CDR3 region is CASRSSGRRGLSYNEQFF. Written as DNA, the CDR3 is TGTGCCAGCAGATCCAGCGGGAGAAGGGGCCTCTCCTACAATGAGCAGTTCTTC.

The sample holds a few counts of this clonotype. The chain has TRBV20-1 and TRBJ1-2; a weak D match, TRBD1 (6 bases). V was trimmed by 1 base and J by 9 bases, leaving 12 bases between them. Germline V gene data show CDR1 as DFQATT and CDR2 as SNEGSKA (reference sequence). This CDR3 is built from 12 residues. The CDR3 loop reads CSARGTVGSYTF. Written as DNA, the CDR3 is TGCAGTGCTAGAGGGACAGTAGGGAGCTACACCTTC.

This clonotype was counted ten times or more. The CDR3 bases are TGCAGTGCTAGTATCGGACCCGGGAACACTGAAGCTTTCTTT. Amino acids: CSASIGPGNTEAFF. The genes are TRBV20-1 and TRBJ1-1, with no clear D. The V and J ends lost 3 bases and 1 base respectively, with 12 bases between them. Per germline, CDR1 DFQATT and CDR2 SNEGSKA (reference sequence). The CDR3 loop spans 14 amino acids.

By sample fraction, this clonotype is medium-sized. The chain has TRBV12-3 or TRBV12-4 and TRBJ1-5; no firm D call. With 3 bases removed from V and 2 bases from J, the gap between germline ends came to 5 bases. The CDR3 consists of 13 residues. CDR3: CASSFVGNQPQHF. The CDR3 DNA reads as TGTGCCAGCAGTTTCGTGGGCAATCAGCCCCAGCATTTT.

This clonotype has a handful of counts. Written as DNA, the CDR3 is TGCAGTGCTCGCGGGACTAGCGGATACAATGAGCAGTTCTTC. Protein product: CSARGTSGYNEQFF. This rearrangement joins TRBV20-1 to TRBJ2-1; 11 positions agree with TRBD2. Germline values: CDR1 DFQATT, CDR2 SNEGSKA (reference sequence). Trimming removed 5 bases from V and 4 bases from J; junction bases left unmatched: 4. This CDR3 spans 14 amino acids.

This clonotype appeared many times. V usage is TRBV30 and J usage is TRBJ1-2; D is unresolved. Germline CDR1 is GTSNPN and CDR2 is SVGIG (reference sequence). This CDR3 spans 13 amino acids. V dropped 2 bases and J dropped 2 bases, with 9 bases sitting between them. The chain's CDR3 is CAWSSRQNYGYTF. The CDR3 DNA sequence: TGTGCCTGGAGTTCTAGACAAAACTATGGCTACACCTTC.